What follows are 17 T cell receptor beta chains derived from one specimen sequenced in a study of cytomegalovirus exposure and HLA in healthy donors (dated by TCRdb to between 2016 and 2019). Receptor libraries were prepared by the immunoSEQ multiplex PCR assay. The multiplex PCR relied on a mix of 60 forward primers for TCR Vbeta segments and 13 reverse primers for TCR Jbeta segments. TCRdb took over this immuneACCESS table, retaining in-frame rearrangements with V and J assigned. Such tables are incomplete; in checked studies, under half of the missing clones stem from an unresolved V gene, and the remainder is unexplained. The table for this sample lists over 55,000 clones; about 73% of them were counted only once. More than 9.5% of the sample goes to the ten largest clones. The specimen sequenced was PBMCs. Receptors were obtained from a woman between 45 and 60 years old in good health and CMV-seropositive.

This clone was seen only a few times. The CDR3 here is CASSPGGEGRSIQYF. CDR3 DNA sequence: TGTGCCAGCAGCCCCGGGGGGGAGGGCCGGTCCATTCAGTACTTC. J is TRBJ2-4 and V is TRBV7-3; 8 bases agree with TRBD2. The germline CDR1 and CDR2 sequences are SGHTA and FQGTGA. V lost 5 bases, J lost 9 bases, and 12 bases stayed unmatched. This CDR3 has 15 amino acids.

V and J are TRBV7-2 and TRBJ2-5; 12 nucleotides align to TRBD2. This CDR3 is 15 amino acids long. Germline V CDR1 and CDR2: SGHTA, FQGNSA. The ends lost 5 bases at V and 2 bases at J; junction bases unmatched: 3. The CDR3 DNA reads TGTGCCAGCAGCCAGGGACTAGCGGGTCAAGAGACCCAGTACTTC. It codes for CASSQGLAGQETQYF.

The chain joins TRBV30 to TRBJ2-1, with D possibly being TRBD2 (6 bases). Germline V gene sequence: CDR1 GTSNPN, CDR2 SVGIG (reference sequence). This CDR3 is 13 amino acids long. Trimming removed 3 bases from V and 5 bases from J, with 11 bases in between. Written as DNA, the CDR3 is TGTGCCTGGAGCTGGGACTCTAACAATGAGCAGTTCTTC. Its protein is CAWSWDSNNEQFF.

Only a few counts were recorded for this clone. V is TRBV6-6 and J is TRBJ2-7, with 10 bases that match TRBD1. V lost 5 bases and J lost 4; bases outside the gene matches: 8. The CDR3 sequence is 15 residues long. The germline CDR1 and CDR2 sequences are MNHNY and SVGAGI (reference sequence). The CDR3 DNA reads as TGTGCCAGCAGTGGAGGGACAGGGGTCAGGTACGAGCAGTACTTC. It codes for CASSGGTGVRYEQYF.

A few counts support this clone. V usage is TRBV28 and J usage is TRBJ1-1, with D unresolved. Looked up from germline, CDR1 is MDHEN and CDR2 is SYDVKM. The CDR3 is made up of 12 amino acids. The V gene lost 7 bases and the J gene lost 4 bases, with 10 bases spanning the gap. The CDR3 sequence: CASKGAGTEAFF. The CDR3 DNA reads as TGTGCCAGCAAGGGAGCCGGCACTGAAGCTTTCTTT. The entire variable domain, with the rest obtained from reference TRBV28 and TRBJ1-1, is as follows: DVKVTQSSRYLVKRTGEKVFLECVQDMDHENMFWYRQDPGLGLRLIYFSYDVKMKEKGDIPEGYSVSREKKERFSLILESASTNQTSMYLCASKGAGTEAFFGQGTRLTVV.

V gene TRBV5-1 combines with J gene TRBJ2-5; a possible D gene is TRBD1 (6 bases). The ends were cut back, 0 bases at V and 1 base at J, with 13 bases in the middle. Germline loops: CDR1 SGHRS, CDR2 YFSETQ. The CDR3 totals 16 residues. Here the CDR3 DNA reads TGCGCCAGCAGCTTGGTAGGGGGTGGCTTCCAAGAGACCCAGTACTTC. Its protein product is CASSLVGGGFQETQYF.

This clone was detected once. This chain links TRBV7-9 with TRBJ1-2, with D unresolved. This CDR3 contains 11 residues. V lost 0 bases and J lost 8, with 4 bases in between. Germline V gives CDR1 SEHNR, CDR2 FQNEAQ (reference sequence). The CDR3 region has the DNA TGTGCCAGCAGCTTAGCCCGGGGCTACACCTTC. This sequence encodes CASSLARGYTF. Combining the CDR3 with reference TRBV7-9 and TRBJ1-2 gives the whole variable domain DTGVSQNPRHKITKRGQNVTFRCDPISEHNRLYWYRQTLGQGPEFLTYFQNEAQLEKSRLLSDRFSAERPKGSFSTLEIQRTEQGDSAMYLCASSLARGYTFGSGTRLTVV.

The chain has TRBV19 and TRBJ2-3; the D gene is possibly TRBD1 (6 bases). Germline V gene data show CDR1 as LNHDA and CDR2 as SQIVND (reference sequence). V lost 2 bases, J lost 3 bases, and 6 bases lay in between. This CDR3 region has 13 residues. CDR3 protein: CASSIQGTDTQYF. CDR3 nucleotides: TGTGCCAGTAGTATACAGGGGACAGATACGCAGTATTTT.

The chain recombines TRBV9 with TRBJ2-1; TRBD2 matches at 9 bases. Germline assignment: CDR1 SGDLS and CDR2 YYNGEE. J gave up 8 bases and V 2 bases, and 14 bases lay outside the gene matches. The CDR3 loop spans 17 amino acids. The CDR3 sequence: CASSVTSGPIPMYEQFF. As DNA, the CDR3 is TGTGCCAGCAGCGTTACTAGCGGGCCGATCCCCATGTATGAGCAGTTCTTC.

V is TRBV28 and J is TRBJ2-1; 8 bases are a match to TRBD1. Trimming cost V 5 bases and J 0 bases; bases outside gene matches: 12. This CDR3 has 18 residues. Germline CDR1 and CDR2: MDHEN and SYDVKM. The CDR3 sequence is CASSVQTGAGGSYNEQFF. The CDR3 DNA reads as TGTGCCAGCAGTGTCCAGACAGGGGCCGGTGGCTCCTACAATGAGCAGTTCTTC.

Only a few counts were recorded for this clone. The rearrangement uses TRBV28 and TRBJ1-5; 10 bases fit TRBD1. The CDR3 loop spans 14 amino acids. V was pared by 6 bases and J by 6 bases, with 5 bases of the junction left unmatched. CDR1 is MDHEN and CDR2 is SYDVKM in the germline V gene. The CDR3 sequence is CASRRGTGAQPQHF. The CDR3 DNA follows: TGTGCCAGCAGACGAGGGACAGGGGCTCAGCCCCAGCATTTT.

The chain uses TRBV30 and TRBJ2-7; TRBD1 is a possible D gene (6 bases). V gave up 0 bases and J gave up 4 bases, with 16 bases separating them. Per germline, CDR1 GTSNPN and CDR2 SVGIG (reference sequence). CDR3 size: 15 residues. CDR3 sequence (DNA): TGTGCCTGGAGTGTGGGCGTGGACAGCTGGTACGAGCAGTACTTC. It encodes CAWSVGVDSWYEQYF. The variable domain in full, with the rest retrieved from reference TRBV30 and TRBJ2-7, is SQTIHQWPATLVQPVGSPLSLECTVEGTSNPNLYWYRQAAGRGLQLLFYSVGIGQISSEVPQNLSASRPQDRQFILSSKKLLLSDSGFYLCAWSVGVDSWYEQYFGPGTRLTVT.

The CDR3 DNA reads TGTGCCTGGAGGAGAATAGCGGGAGACACCGGGGAGCTGTTTTTT. It translates to CAWRRIAGDTGELFF. The chain carries TRBV30 and TRBJ2-2, with 9 bases identical to TRBD2. V lost 3 bases to trimming and J lost 3 bases; unmatched junction nucleotides: 5. Per germline, CDR1 GTSNPN and CDR2 SVGIG (reference sequence). The CDR3 is made up of 15 amino acids.

J is TRBJ2-5 and V is TRBV5-5, with D possibly matching TRBD1 (5 bases). The CDR3 contains 16 residues. V lost 4 bases and J 4 bases, leaving 20 bases between the germline ends. Per the germline V gene, CDR1 is SGHKS and CDR2 is YYEKEE (reference sequence). CDR3 sequence (DNA): TGTGCCAGCAGCCCCCCTCGAGGCCGAAGGGGAGAGACCCAGTACTTC. The encoded protein is CASSPPRGRRGETQYF. The full variable domain, with the rest looked up from reference TRBV5-5 and TRBJ2-5, is DAGVTQSPTHLIKTRGQQVTLRCSPISGHKSVSWYQQVLGQGPQFIFQYYEKEERGRGNFPDRFSARQFPNYSSELNVNALLLGDSALYLCASSPPRGRRGETQYFGPGTRLLVL.

Only one count was recorded for this clone. The V gene is TRBV28, the J gene TRBJ2-7; TRBD1 aligns across 7 bases. From germline, CDR1 is MDHEN and CDR2 SYDVKM. The trim removed 5 bases at V and 2 bases at J, leaving 6 bases unmatched. The CDR3 is 14 amino acids. CDR3 in amino acids: CASSPGQITYEQYF. CDR3 coding DNA: TGTGCCAGCAGTCCGGGACAGATTACCTACGAGCAGTACTTC.

J is TRBJ2-7 and V is TRBV4-3, with 10 bases identical to TRBD2. After removal of 0 bases from V and 2 bases from J, the junction contained 7 bases not matched to a gene. Germline V gene sequence: CDR1 LGHNA, CDR2 YSLEER. The length of the CDR3 is 17 residues. The CDR3 here is CASSQDLGTSEAYEQYF. CDR3 nucleotide sequence: TGCGCCAGCAGCCAAGACCTTGGGACTAGCGAGGCCTACGAGCAGTACTTC.

The chain links TRBV11-2 to TRBJ2-1; D uncertain. Germline CDR1 SGHAT, CDR2 FQNNGV. There are 12 residues in the CDR3. V was pared by 5 bases and J by 7 bases, with 9 bases between. CDR3 sequence (DNA): TGTGCCAGCAGCCCTACCCATAATGAGCAGTTCTTC. Its translation: CASSPTHNEQFF.